The clone carrying this T cell receptor beta chain occurred a few times. The antigen is undetermined. The sample is drawn from a study of blood T cells in healthy people across ages. Study-wide findings and caveats: The lack of PBMC sorting stopped any conclusive naive versus antigen-experienced comparison.

Primed by a sample-barcoded 5' primer and a J-beta primer mix, a second PCR proceeded for about 6 to 11 cycles. Researchers report that each sample yielded at least 3 million CDR3-containing paired-end reads. MiXCR was run by TCRdb on the 5' RACE reads, yielding one entry per CDR3 protein. The repertoire consists of some 1.5 million distinct CDR3 sequences, with 28% occurring once and the leading ten covering 7.7%. The V and J ends lost 6 bases and 6 bases respectively, with 12 bases between them. The CDR3 is made up of 12 amino acids. Germline V gene sequence: CDR1 SNHLY, CDR2 FYNNEI. Donor samples were obtained from healthy Caucasian individuals from Russia, aged roughly 6 to 95.

This chain joins TRBV2 and TRBJ2-7; a possible D gene is TRBD2 (6 bases). Material: blood. This clonotype originated in a woman in her twenties or thirties in good health. The CDR3 sequence is CASRGDFSEQYF. The DNA of the CDR3 is TGTGCCAGCAGGGGGGACTTTAGCGAGCAGTACTTC.